This TCR beta chain is from a study of Ad26.COV2.S vaccination and SARS-CoV-2 variants. Turning to the study itself: The donor was enrolled in the Ad26.COV2.S arm of the COV1001 trial.

The method was immunoSEQ multiplex PCR; TCRdb's version includes in-frame clones alone and lacks a portion of them. The sample holds almost 400,000 clones, around nine tenths seen once. This CDR3 is built from 15 residues. Germline CDR1 reads MGHRA; CDR2 reads YSYEKL. V gave up 0 bases and J gave up 6 bases; unmatched junction bases: 5. This sample's treatment: around 19 received Ad26.COV2.S at low or high dose, single or two shots; 5 received placebo; per-sample allocation not given. The study sampled participants on day 63 after the first vaccine or placebo injection. Donation was by an adult aged 18-55 years who was in Boston. About this clone: Its antigen is unidentified.

General observations from the study: Vaccinated individuals (as opposed to placebo recipients) had higher spike-specific TCR breadth. Substantial response breadth was reportedly seen for spike-specific CD8+ and CD4+ T cells after vaccination.

The sequences come from peripheral blood, collected in a trial of Ad26.COV2.S vaccine versus placebo. V usage is TRBV4-1 and J usage is TRBJ1-2, with 9 nucleotides matching TRBD1. This clonotype was sampled from a person aged 18-65 years who received the Ad26.COV2.S COVID-19 vaccine or a placebo. DNA for the CDR3: TGCGCCAGCAGCCAAGATGCGGGGACAGGGAATGGCTACACCTTC. This gives the protein CASSQDAGTGNGYTF.